The 19 T cell receptor beta chains given below trace back to one sample, sequenced in a study of blood T cell repertoires in COVID-19. Profiling relied on immunoSEQ multiplex PCR, and the TCRdb table lists in-frame clones only, not all of them. The table has approximately 190,000 clones, 80% to 95% seen once; the top ten hold 0.5% to 0.6%. The sample taken for sequencing was peripheral blood. Receptors were obtained from a man aged 45 to 65 with acute or convalescent COVID-19.

On this clone: This same CDR3 is encoded by further DNA sequences in the sample. This chain links TRBV6-5 with TRBJ1-4; no clear D. CDR3 length equals 12 residues. V lost 6 bases to trimming and J lost 5 bases, with 7 bases between them. CDR1 is MNHEY and CDR2 is SVGAGI in the germline V gene. DNA of the CDR3: TGTGCCAGCAGGGGCCTAAATGAAAAACTGTTTTTT. Translated: CASRGLNEKLFF.

The genes are TRBV4-1 and TRBJ2-1; 8 positions agree with TRBD1. V was clipped by 5 bases and J by 2 bases; unmatched bases: 5. Germline V CDR1 and CDR2: MGHRA, YSYEKL. The CDR3 length is 15 residues. The DNA for the CDR3 is TGCGCCAGCAGCTCCTGGACAGGGACCTACAATGAGCAGTTCTTC. Amino acids: CASSSWTGTYNEQFF.

The rearrangement uses TRBV27 and TRBJ2-7; perhaps TRBD2 as D (5 bases). V lost 0 bases, J lost 2 bases, and 8 bases lay in between. The CDR3 is 14 residues long. Germline CDR1 is MNHEY and CDR2 is SMNVEV (reference sequence). As DNA, the CDR3 is TGTGCCAGCAGTTTATCGGAGAGGGCCTACGAGCAGTACTTC. Translating gives CASSLSERAYEQYF.

The chain recombines TRBV7-2 with TRBJ1-2; D call uncertain. Trimming stripped 3 bases from V and 5 bases from J, with 4 bases between. The CDR3 runs 11 residues. The germline gives CDR1 SGHTA, CDR2 FQGNSA. CDR3 residues: CASSFIYGYTF. CDR3 coding DNA: TGTGCCAGCAGCTTTATTTATGGCTACACCTTC.

There are a few counts of this clone. V and J are TRBV7-2 and TRBJ1-2; no definite D call. The CDR3 length is 13 residues. Germline V lookup: CDR1 SGHTA, CDR2 FQGNSA. Trimming stripped 5 bases from V and 6 bases from J, with 13 bases between. CDR3 coding DNA: TGTGCCAGCAGCAAAGGGCTCGGGGATGGCTACACCTTC. The encoded protein is CASSKGLGDGYTF.

The J gene is TRBJ2-1, the V gene TRBV6-5; 11 positions agree with TRBD2. Looked up from germline, CDR1 is MNHEY and CDR2 is SVGAGI. Trimming cost V 4 bases and J 6 bases; bases outside gene matches: 2. This CDR3 is 14 amino acids long. The CDR3 loop reads CASSLAGGLNEQFF. The CDR3 DNA reads TGTGCCAGCAGTTTAGCGGGAGGGCTCAATGAGCAGTTCTTC.

The chain joins TRBV7-2 to TRBJ1-2; D is possibly TRBD1 (6 bases). This CDR3 spans 14 amino acids. The germline V and J ends were trimmed by 5 bases and 2 bases, with 12 bases remaining between them. In germline, CDR1 is SGHTA, CDR2 FQGNSA. DNA of the CDR3: TGTGCCAGCAGCCCAGGGGTAGGGAACTATGGCTACACCTTC. Encoded protein: CASSPGVGNYGYTF.

The rearrangement uses TRBV11-2 and TRBJ2-7, with 8 nucleotides matching TRBD1. Germline V lookup: CDR1 SGHAT, CDR2 FQNNGV. This CDR3 has 14 residues. Trimming took 5 bases from V and 4 from J; bases not matched to a gene: 7. The CDR3 reads CASSPGQGFYEQYV. CDR3 bases: TGTGCCAGCAGCCCCGGACAGGGCTTTTACGAGCAGTACGTC.

The chain is built from TRBV10-3 and TRBJ2-1, with 11 bases fitting TRBD2. V shed 9 bases and J 6 bases; nucleotides not matched to a gene: 10. This CDR3 has 15 residues. Germline CDR1 ENHRY, CDR2 SYGVKD. The DNA for the CDR3 is TGTGCCATTTCCCCGACTAGCGGGGTTGGCAATGAGCAGTTCTTC. Translating it yields CAISPTSGVGNEQFF.

The rearrangement links TRBV5-1 to TRBJ1-2; TRBD1 is a possible D gene (5 bases). This CDR3 is 16 amino acids long. The V end lost 5 bases, the J end lost 4 bases, and 21 bases lay between the germline ends. Germline V gene sequence: CDR1 SGHRS, CDR2 YFSETQ. In nucleotides, the CDR3 is TGCGCCAGCAGTTTACAGGCTACGTTATCGCCCTATGGCTACACCTTC. Translation: CASSLQATLSPYGYTF.

The chain carries TRBV4-3 and TRBJ2-5; TRBD1 matches 7 bases. V lost 1 base, J lost 1 base, and 6 bases stayed unmatched. CDR3 length: 16 residues. Germline V CDR1 and CDR2: LGHNA, YSLEER. The CDR3 region has the DNA TGCGCCAGCAGCCAAGGTCGCCGGGACAGCCAAGAGACCCAGTACTTC. This sequence encodes CASSQGRRDSQETQYF.

The rearrangement joins TRBV28 to TRBJ2-6; no clear D gene. Trimming took off 1 base at V and 0 bases at J, with 10 bases between the two ends. This CDR3 is 17 amino acids long. Germline V gene sequence: CDR1 MDHEN, CDR2 SYDVKM. The CDR3 here is CASSLSYSTSGANVLTF. The CDR3 DNA reads TGTGCCAGCAGTTTATCCTACAGCACCTCTGGGGCCAACGTCCTGACTTTC.

This chain connects TRBV12-3 or TRBV12-4 to TRBJ2-7; maybe TRBD2 (6 bases). V was clipped by 6 bases and J by 2 bases, with 11 bases between them. This CDR3 comprises 13 residues. The CDR3 spells CASSLGGTYEQYV. The CDR3 DNA reads as TGTGCCAGCAGCCTCGGGGGTACCTACGAGCAGTACGTC.

V usage is TRBV29-1 and J usage is TRBJ2-5; 7 nucleotides agree with TRBD2. Germline lookup yields CDR1 SQVTM and CDR2 ANQGSEA. The ends lost 5 bases at V and 5 bases at J; junction bases unmatched: 14. CDR3 size: 15 residues. CDR3 residues: CSVSAGVGSRETQYF. The CDR3 region has the DNA TGCAGCGTTTCTGCGGGGGTCGGGAGTCGGGAGACCCAGTACTTC.

The CDR3 protein is CASSLFSGDQPQHF. CDR3 sequence (DNA): TGTGCCAGCAGTTTATTCTCAGGGGATCAGCCCCAGCATTTT. This chain uses TRBV28 with TRBJ1-5; possible D gene TRBD1, 6 bases. Trimming cost V 1 base and J 5 bases, with 9 bases left between them. The CDR3 loop spans 14 amino acids. In germline, CDR1 is MDHEN, CDR2 SYDVKM.

The gene calls are TRBV3-1 (or the pseudogene TRBV3-2) and TRBJ1-6; a possible D gene is TRBD1 (6 bases). CDR3 length equals 15 residues. The germline V and J ends were trimmed by 4 bases and 3 bases, with 10 bases remaining between them. Germline V gives CDR1 LGHDT, CDR2 YNNKEL (reference sequence). CDR3: CASSPGQNYNSPLHF. DNA for the CDR3: TGTGCCAGCAGCCCGGGACAAAACTATAATTCACCCCTCCACTTT.

V is TRBV7-8 and J is TRBJ1-5, with D maybe TRBD1 (6 bases). The CDR3 consists of 16 residues. The V and J ends lost 1 base and 1 base respectively, with 11 bases between them. CDR1 is SGHVS and CDR2 is FQNEAQ in the germline V gene. The CDR3 protein is CASSLGGGLSNQPQHF. The CDR3 nucleotides are TGTGCCAGCAGCTTAGGGGGGGGGCTGAGCAATCAGCCCCAGCATTTT.

The rearrangement links TRBV9 to TRBJ2-1; D is perhaps TRBD2 (6 bases). CDR3 length: 14 residues. Per germline, CDR1 SGDLS and CDR2 YYNGEE. V lost 3 bases and J lost 0, with 7 bases in between. CDR3 sequence reads: CASSDGSSYNEQFF. The CDR3 DNA reads as TGTGCCAGCAGCGACGGGAGCTCCTACAATGAGCAGTTCTTC.

V and J are TRBV27 and TRBJ2-6; D unresolved. The V and J ends lost 6 bases and 2 bases respectively, with 8 bases between them. The CDR3 has 14 amino acids. Germline V gives CDR1 MNHEY, CDR2 SMNVEV (reference sequence). The CDR3 is CASSTAAGANVLTF. The CDR3 bases are TGTGCCAGCAGCACTGCCGCTGGGGCCAACGTCCTGACTTTC.